A single sample gave rise to the 11 T cell receptor beta chains below, sequenced in a study of post-analysis software for immune sequencing data (dated by TCRdb to the mid-2010s). Receptor amplification or capture employed PCR. Sequencing was performed on an Illumina HiSeq 2500. Unique molecular identifiers were incorporated into TCR beta cDNA libraries to reduce PCR and sequencing biases. The public reads were run again by TCRdb, first through fastp at Q25 and then through MiXCR, and only productive beta chains were kept. When rows share a CDR3 protein, they turn into one entry using the most common DNA and genes. This sample holds about 820,000 distinct CDR3 sequences; approximately 53% were observed only once. The ten top clones hold approximately 4.5% of the sample. On the study overall, not on this receptor specifically: Patients showed significantly higher frequencies than controls for about 5 TRBV segments, among them TRBV5-6, TRBV5-1 and TRBV20-1.

For these TCRs, the target antigens are not known. The sample consisted of blood. The receptor source for this set is a girl between 10 and 17 years old with multiple sclerosis.

J is TRBJ2-1 and V is TRBV12-3 or TRBV12-4, with D possibly being TRBD2 (6 bases). The germline V and J ends were trimmed by 3 bases and 0 bases, with 9 bases remaining between them. This CDR3 spans 15 amino acids. The CDR3 sequence: CASSFWRGSYNEQFF. The CDR3 nucleotides are TGTGCCAGCAGTTTCTGGCGGGGCTCCTACAATGAGCAGTTCTTC.

J is TRBJ2-3 and V is TRBV5-6; D is uncertain. The CDR3 has 15 amino acids. Looked up from germline, CDR1 is SGHDT and CDR2 is YYEEEE. Trimming pared 4 bases from V and 6 bases from J, leaving 18 bases between. The CDR3 region has the DNA TGTGCCAGCAGCCGCGTCCCCACTACTCCCGATACGCAGTATTTT. Translating it yields CASSRVPTTPDTQYF.

The CDR3 loop reads CSAPGQGPVNTEAFF. DNA of the CDR3: TGCAGCGCCCCTGGGCAGGGGCCGGTGAACACTGAAGCTTTCTTT. The V call is TRBV29-1, the J call TRBJ1-1, with D maybe TRBD1 (6 bases). This CDR3 spans 15 amino acids. Trimming took 7 bases from V and 0 from J, leaving 18 bases between them. Germline CDR1 SQVTM, CDR2 ANQGSEA.

The chain joins TRBV7-2 to TRBJ2-5; D ambiguous. Germline V CDR1 and CDR2: SGHTA, FQGNSA. This CDR3 region has 13 residues. The ends were cut back, 1 base at V and 6 bases at J, with 9 bases in the middle. The CDR3 region has the DNA TGTGCCAGCAGCTTAGTAACAGCACAGACCCAGTACTTC. It encodes CASSLVTAQTQYF.

This clonotype turned up a few times. The chain joins TRBV7-9 to TRBJ2-7; no clear D gene. This CDR3 has 17 amino acids. Trimming cost V 0 bases and J 2 bases, with 17 bases left between them. The germline V gene has CDR1 SEHNR and CDR2 FQNEAQ (reference sequence). The CDR3 is CASSLAPPELEAYEQYF. In DNA, the CDR3 is TGTGCCAGCAGCTTAGCGCCTCCCGAACTCGAAGCCTACGAGCAGTACTTC. The full variable domain, with the rest looked up from reference TRBV7-9 and TRBJ2-7, is DTGVSQNPRHKITKRGQNVTFRCDPISEHNRLYWYRQTLGQGPEFLTYFQNEAQLEKSRLLSDRFSAERPKGSFSTLEIQRTEQGDSAMYLCASSLAPPELEAYEQYFGPGTRLTVT.

The chain recombines TRBV6-2 or TRBV6-3 with TRBJ2-4; TRBD2 matches 11 bases. The assigned J gene may be wrong: the sequence end matches TRBJ2-7 better. This CDR3 is built from 17 residues. CDR1 MNHEY and CDR2 SVGEGT come from the germline V gene. The CDR3 DNA follows: TGTGCCAGCAGTTACGTTCCGGGACTAGCGGTAACCTACGAGCAGTACTTC. This codes for CASSYVPGLAVTYEQYF.

The V and J genes are TRBV4-1 and TRBJ2-1; 8 bases map to TRBD1. Germline CDR1 reads MGHRA; CDR2 reads YSYEKL. The CDR3 loop spans 17 amino acids. The trim removed 4 bases at V and 6 bases at J, leaving 14 bases unmatched. The CDR3: CASSPRASGQGTNEQFF. CDR3 nucleotides: TGCGCCAGCAGCCCCCGAGCCTCCGGACAGGGAACCAATGAGCAGTTCTTC.

This clonotype occurred a few times. The chain carries TRBV15 and TRBJ2-1, with D possibly matching TRBD1 (6 bases). V was cut by 5 bases and J by 0 bases, with 11 bases left in between. This CDR3 is built from 15 residues. CDR1 is LNHNV, CDR2 YYDKDF, per germline (reference sequence). CDR3 loop: CATSLDRSSYNEQFF. The CDR3 DNA reads TGTGCCACCAGCTTAGACAGGAGCTCCTACAATGAGCAGTTCTTC.

The CDR3: CASSRRLAGHNEQYF. CDR3 nucleotides: TGTGCCAGCAGCCGCCGACTAGCGGGACACAACGAGCAGTACTTC. The chain employs TRBV6-6 and TRBJ2-7; 11 bases are a match to TRBD2. This CDR3 region has 15 residues. Germline V gives CDR1 MNHNY, CDR2 SVGAGI (reference sequence). The ends lost 6 bases at V and 5 bases at J; junction bases unmatched: 9.

This chain links TRBV6-2 or TRBV6-3 with TRBJ2-3; 12 bases fit TRBD2. The CDR3 consists of 15 residues. CDR1 and CDR2 (germline): MNHEY, SVGEGT. The V segment lost 4 bases and the J segment 5 bases; nucleotides outside the gene matches: 4. The chain's CDR3 is CASSFGLAGIDTQYF. CDR3 in DNA: TGTGCCAGCAGTTTTGGACTAGCGGGAATAGATACGCAGTATTTT.

This clonotype was seen a few times. V usage is TRBV29-1 and J usage is TRBJ2-2; 7 positions agree with TRBD2. The CDR3 length is 14 residues. With V trimmed by 4 bases and J by 4 bases, 6 bases remained unmatched. Germline CDR1 SQVTM, CDR2 ANQGSEA. The CDR3 here is CSVAGLQATGELFF. CDR3 nucleotides: TGCAGCGTTGCGGGACTACAGGCCACCGGGGAGCTGTTTTTT.